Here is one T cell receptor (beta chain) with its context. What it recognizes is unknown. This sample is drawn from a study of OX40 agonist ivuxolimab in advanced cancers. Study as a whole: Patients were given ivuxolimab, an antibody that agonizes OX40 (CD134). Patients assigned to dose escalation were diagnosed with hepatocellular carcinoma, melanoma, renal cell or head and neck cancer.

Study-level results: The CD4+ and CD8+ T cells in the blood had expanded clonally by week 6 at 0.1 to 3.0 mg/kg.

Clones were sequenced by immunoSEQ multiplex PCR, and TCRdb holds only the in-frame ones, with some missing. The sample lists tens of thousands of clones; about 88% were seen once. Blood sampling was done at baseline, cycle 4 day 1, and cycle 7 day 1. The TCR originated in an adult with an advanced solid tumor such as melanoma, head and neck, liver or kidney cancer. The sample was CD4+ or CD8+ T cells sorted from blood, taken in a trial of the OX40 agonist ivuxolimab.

The chain's CDR3 is CASSSYLRVETQYF. For the CDR3, the DNA is TGTGCCAGCAGCAGTTACTTGCGGGTGGAGACCCAGTACTTC. V and J are TRBV2 and TRBJ2-5; perhaps TRBD2 as D (5 bases). The CDR3 length is 14 residues. Germline values: CDR1 SNHLY, CDR2 FYNNEI. Between the trimmed V and J ends, which lost 6 bases and 5 bases, there was a span of 16 bases.